The source of this TCR beta chain is a study of T cells expressing NK-cell markers. Background on the study: Just one sequenced donor of eight was HCMV-seronegative, while seven were seropositive.

Study results and limitations: Several donors' CD3+CD56-NKG2C+ cells were dominated by the same clonotypes.

In the case of this clonotype: Its antigen remains unidentified.

One entry per CDR3 protein, without DNA, is what TCRdb gives after re-calling the 5' RACE reads. The sample shows 350,000 to 400,000 distinct CDR3 sequences, and about 11% sits with its ten largest clones. This receptor was obtained from a woman aged 50 to 65 in good health. Sequencing input: blood T cells: a sorted CD56 or NKG2C T cell subset, CD4+ or CD8+ T cells, or bulk PBMC T cells (not recorded which).

The CDR3 region is CASSYRGQGTNQPQHF. The J gene is TRBJ1-5, the V gene TRBV6-6; TCRdb calls TRBD1, which cannot be checked without DNA. The CDR3 is 16 amino acids. Germline V gene data show CDR1 as MNHNY and CDR2 as SVGAGI (reference sequence).